Sequencing of this T cell receptor (beta chain) was carried out in a study of blood T cell repertoires in COVID-19. Study-wide background: Donors in the United States, Italy and Spain gave samples during acute or convalescent COVID-19. Sample material is recorded as cDNA or gDNA derived from T cells, B-cell-depleted T cells, or PBMCs.

Original data processing: Estimates of nucleated cell counts were drawn from the amplification of reference gene primers. Measured with immunoSEQ multiplex PCR; TCRdb has only the in-frame clones, and not every one. V and J calls and clone size are as listed in that table; D and trimming were resolved from the DNA. There are 150,000 to 200,000 clones in the sample; 90% to 95% occur only once, and 3.5% to 5% lies in the top ten. This CDR3 is 13 amino acids long. From germline, CDR1 is SGHRS and CDR2 YFSETQ. The V end lost 6 bases, the J end lost 8 bases, and 17 bases lay between the germline ends. V and J are TRBV5-1 and TRBJ1-2; no reliable D call. The specimen sequenced was peripheral blood. The source of this sequence is a woman in her fifties or sixties with acute or convalescent COVID-19. This chain's CDR3 is CASTLWPGWGYTF. CDR3 nucleotides: TGCGCCAGCACCCTTTGGCCGGGGTGGGGCTACACCTTC. Supplemented by reference TRBV5-1 and TRBJ1-2, the full variable domain reads KAGVTQTPRYLIKTRGQQVTLSCSPISGHRSVSWYQQTPGQGLQFLFEYFSETQRNKGNFPGRFSGRQFSNSRSEMNVSTLELGDSALYLCASTLWPGWGYTFGSGTRLTVV.